A selection of T cell receptor beta chains follows, all from one sample in a study of blood T cell repertoires in COVID-19. Assay: immunoSEQ multiplex PCR; the TCRdb copy retains only in-frame clones and omits some. The sample holds about 280,000 clones; 85% are singletons and the top ten take roughly 2.6%. Source material: PBMCs or T cells enriched from blood (not recorded which). The receptors were sampled from a woman aged 50 to 60 who had recovered from COVID-19. Both conserved end residues are part of each CDR3. The D gene is left open where the match is weak. Size tells how often a clone was seen (once, few, many) or the class of an expanded clone, and some rows leave it out.

J gene,D gene,V gene,clone size,CDR3 protein,CDR3 DNA
TRBJ1-2,NA,TRBV18,NA,CASSPQGEGYGYTF,TGTGCCAGCTCACCACAGGGTGAGGGCTATGGCTACACCTTC
TRBJ2-5,NA,TRBV28,NA,CASSLPSTGQETQYF,TGTGCCAGCAGTTTACCTAGCACGGGGCAAGAGACCCAGTACTTC
TRBJ2-1,TRBD2,TRBV6-5,NA,CASRPTSGTYNEQFF,TGTGCCAGCAGGCCTACTAGCGGGACATACAATGAGCAGTTCTTC
TRBJ1-5,NA,TRBV28,NA,CASIKSPRGNQPQHF,TGTGCCAGCATTAAAAGTCCCAGGGGAAATCAGCCCCAGCATTTT
TRBJ2-3,TRBD2,TRBV5-1,once,CASSRGDYGGTDTQYF,TGCGCCAGCAGCCGGGGGGATTACGGAGGCACAGATACGCAGTATTTT
TRBJ1-6,TRBD1,TRBV10-3,NA,CAISEGTGKDSPLHF,TGTGCCATCAGTGAGGGGACAGGGAAGGATTCACCCCTCCACTTT
TRBJ1-3,TRBD1,TRBV5-1,NA,CASSLGQLGNTIYF,TGCGCCAGCAGCCTGGGACAGCTCGGAAACACCATATATTTT
TRBJ1-4,TRBD1,TRBV2,NA,CASSKDRGREKLFF,TGTGCCAGCAGCAAGGACAGGGGGCGTGAAAAACTGTTTTTT
TRBJ1-1,NA,TRBV7-2,NA,CASSPRGVRNEAFF,TGTGCCAGCAGCCCCCGGGGGGTAAGAAATGAAGCTTTCTTT
TRBJ1-3,TRBD1,TRBV28,NA,CASHTTDRGGNTIYF,TGTGCCAGTCACACTACGGACAGGGGTGGAAACACCATATATTTT
TRBJ1-1,TRBD1,TRBV7-2,NA,CASSAGQRNTEAFF,TGTGCCAGCAGCGCGGGACAGCGGAACACTGAAGCTTTCTTT
TRBJ1-4,NA,TRBV9,NA,CASSVAGGANEKLFF,TGTGCCAGCAGCGTAGCGGGGGGTGCTAATGAAAAACTGTTTTTT
TRBJ1-6,TRBD1,TRBV7-9,NA,CASSLGQGQSPLHF,TGTGCCAGCAGCTTAGGACAGGGTCAGTCACCCCTCCACTTT
TRBJ1-2,TRBD1,TRBV19,once,CASSISDRGRGRYGYTF,TGTGCCAGTAGTATCTCCGACAGGGGGCGAGGTCGCTATGGCTACACCTTC
TRBJ1-5,TRBD1,TRBV5-5,NA,CASSLRGQGRNQPQHF,TGTGCCAGCAGCTTGAGGGGACAGGGGCGAAATCAGCCCCAGCATTTT
TRBJ1-1,TRBD1,TRBV9,NA,CASRKTGGAGTEAFF,TGTGCCAGCAGGAAAACAGGGGGCGCGGGCACTGAAGCTTTCTTT
TRBJ2-7,TRBD2,TRBV7-2,NA,CASSFSGDSYEQYF,TGTGCCAGCAGCTTTAGCGGGGACTCCTACGAGCAGTACTTC
TRBJ2-5,TRBD1,TRBV7-9,NA,CASSRRGSGEETQYF,TGTGCCAGCAGCCGCAGGGGGAGTGGGGAAGAGACCCAGTACTTC
TRBJ1-1,TRBD1,TRBV30,NA,CAWSDRGEAFF,TGTGCCTGGAGTGACAGGGGGGAAGCTTTCTTT
TRBJ2-7,TRBD2,TRBV2,few,CASSENLAGAYEQYF,TGTGCCAGCAGTGAAAATCTAGCGGGGGCCTACGAGCAGTACTTC